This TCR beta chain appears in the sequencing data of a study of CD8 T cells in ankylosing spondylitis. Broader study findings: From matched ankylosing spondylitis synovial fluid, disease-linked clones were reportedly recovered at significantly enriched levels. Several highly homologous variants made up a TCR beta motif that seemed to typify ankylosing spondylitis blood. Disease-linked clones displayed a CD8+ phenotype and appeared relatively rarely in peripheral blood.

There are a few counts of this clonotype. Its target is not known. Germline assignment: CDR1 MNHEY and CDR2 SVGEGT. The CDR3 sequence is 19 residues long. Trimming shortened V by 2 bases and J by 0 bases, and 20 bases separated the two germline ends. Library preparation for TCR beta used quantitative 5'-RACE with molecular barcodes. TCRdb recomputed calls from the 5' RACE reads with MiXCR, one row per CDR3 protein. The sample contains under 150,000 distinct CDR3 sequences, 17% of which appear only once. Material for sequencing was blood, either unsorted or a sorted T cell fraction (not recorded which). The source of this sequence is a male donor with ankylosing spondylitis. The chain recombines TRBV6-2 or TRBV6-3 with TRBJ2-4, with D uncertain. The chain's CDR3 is CASSYPPHLVRVAKNIQYF. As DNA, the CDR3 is TGTGCCAGCAGTTACCCTCCCCACCTCGTACGAGTAGCCAAAAACATTCAGTACTTC.